These T cell receptor beta chains were read from a single sample in a study of regulatory T cells in long-lasting Graves disease. TCRdb recomputed calls from the multiplex PCR reads with MiXCR, one row per CDR3 protein. The sample holds approximately 210,000 distinct CDR3 sequences; about a sixth are singletons and the top ten take approximately 24%. The sequencing used peripheral blood mononuclear cells (PBMCs), collected at new diagnosis, from a patient treated with antithyroid drugs. These receptors were obtained from a female donor with Graves disease. Both conserved end residues are part of each CDR3. Fields, in order: D gene, clone size, V gene, J gene, CDR3 protein, CDR3 DNA. The D gene is left open where the match is weak. A row's size may be missing; if present it is once, few, many or a size class.

D: TRBD2
size: many
V: TRBV18
J: TRBJ2-7
CDR3: CASSPPRGLVGEQYF
DNA: TGTGCCAGCTCACCACCGAGAGGACTAGTGGGCGAGCAGTACTTC

D: TRBD2
size: many
V: TRBV10-3
J: TRBJ2-3
CDR3: CAISESPTSGGGADTQYF
DNA: TGTGCCATCAGTGAGTCCCCCACTAGCGGGGGGGGCGCAGATACGCAGTATTTT

D: .
size: many
V: TRBV20-1
J: TRBJ2-7
CDR3: CSAPRTRGEQYF
DNA: TGCAGTGCGCCGCGGACCAGGGGCGAGCAGTACTTC

D: TRBD1
size: .
V: TRBV3-1
J: TRBJ2-1
CDR3: CASRRQGEDEQFF
DNA: TGTGCCAGCAGACGACAGGGGGAGGATGAGCAGTTCTTC

D: .
size: many
V: TRBV28
J: TRBJ2-1
CDR3: CASSFPTSSHEQFF
DNA: TGTGCCAGCAGTTTCCCGACTAGTTCCCATGAGCAGTTCTTC

D: .
size: many
V: TRBV20-1
J: TRBJ2-1
CDR3: CSARDLASAHNEQFF
DNA: TGCAGTGCTAGAGACCTAGCCTCTGCCCACAATGAGCAGTTCTTC

D: .
size: many
V: TRBV4-1
J: TRBJ1-2
CDR3: CASSQDWGKYGYTF
DNA: TGCGCCAGCAGCCAAGATTGGGGGAAATATGGCTACACCTTC

D: .
size: many
V: TRBV2
J: TRBJ2-2
CDR3: CASSVTNTGELFF
DNA: TGTGCCAGCAGCGTAACGAACACCGGGGAGCTGTTTTTT

D: TRBD2
size: many
V: TRBV4-2
J: TRBJ2-7
CDR3: CASSQGASGSGYEQYF
DNA: TGTGCCAGCAGCCAAGGGGCTAGCGGGAGTGGTTACGAGCAGTACTTC

D: .
size: many
V: TRBV15
J: TRBJ1-1
CDR3: CATSRDGGPNTEAFF
DNA: TGTGCCACCAGCAGAGACGGGGGCCCTAACACTGAAGCTTTCTTT

D: TRBD1
size: once
V: TRBV5-1
J: TRBJ2-3
CDR3: CASSQQGLTDTQYF
DNA: TGCGCCAGCAGCCAACAGGGGCTTACAGATACGCAGTATTTT

D: .
size: .
V: TRBV4-3
J: TRBJ1-6
CDR3: CASSLDGVGSPLHF
DNA: TGCGCCAGCAGCCTCGATGGGGTGGGTTCACCCCTCCACTTT

D: .
size: few
V: TRBV20-1
J: TRBJ1-2
CDR3: CSAKENHRVNYGYTF
DNA: TGCAGTGCTAAAGAAAACCACAGGGTAAACTATGGCTACACCTTC

D: .
size: many
V: TRBV28
J: TRBJ2-3
CDR3: CASSSQRDTQYF
DNA: TGTGCCAGCAGTTCTCAACGGGATACGCAGTATTTT

D: .
size: few
V: TRBV20-1
J: TRBJ2-7
CDR3: CSARGRGGNEQYF
DNA: TGCAGTGCTAGAGGCAGGGGAGGCAACGAGCAGTACTTC

D: .
size: many
V: TRBV6-1
J: TRBJ2-2
CDR3: CANRDSGTGELFF
DNA: TGCGCAAACCGCGACTCGGGCACCGGGGAGCTGTTTTTT

D: .
size: many
V: TRBV9
J: TRBJ1-1
CDR3: CASSAGLLGTEAFF
DNA: TGTGCCAGCAGCGCCGGCCTCCTGGGGACTGAAGCTTTCTTT

D: TRBD1
size: many
V: TRBV28
J: TRBJ2-5
CDR3: CASSFRDRGRSEEETQYF
DNA: TGTGCCAGCAGTTTCCGGGACAGGGGGCGTTCGGAGGAGGAGACCCAGTACTTC

D: TRBD1
size: many
V: TRBV20-1
J: TRBJ1-5
CDR3: CSAGTRDRGGDPQHF
DNA: TGCAGTGCTGGGACCCGGGACAGGGGGGGCGACCCCCAGCATTTT

D: TRBD1
size: many
V: TRBV29-1
J: TRBJ1-4
CDR3: CSVRQGPGTNEKLFF
DNA: TGCAGCGTCCGACAGGGACCGGGAACTAATGAAAAACTGTTTTTT

D: .
size: many
V: TRBV7-3
J: TRBJ2-5
CDR3: CASSLGPRETQYF
DNA: TGTGCCAGCAGCTTAGGGCCAAGGGAGACCCAGTACTTC

D: TRBD2
size: many
V: TRBV13
J: TRBJ2-5
CDR3: CASSPRLAQETQYF
DNA: TGTGCCAGCAGCCCCCGACTAGCACAAGAGACCCAGTACTTC

D: .
size: few
V: TRBV7-2
J: TRBJ2-3
CDR3: CASSLGLTGTDTQYF
DNA: TGTGCCAGCTCCCTTGGGCTAACGGGCACAGATACGCAGTATTTT

D: .
size: many
V: TRBV5-1
J: TRBJ1-2
CDR3: CASSRPTGQGNNYGYTF
DNA: TGCGCCAGCAGCAGGCCCACTGGGCAGGGAAATAACTATGGCTACACCTTC

D: .
size: .
V: TRBV6-2/TRBV6-3
J: TRBJ1-1
CDR3: CASSYSNGFEAFF
DNA: TGTGCCAGCAGTTACTCGAACGGGTTTGAAGCTTTCTTT

D: TRBD2
size: many
V: TRBV24-1
J: TRBJ2-2
CDR3: CATSDRDYSGEHTGELFF
DNA: TGTGCCACCAGTGACCGTGATTACAGCGGGGAGCACACCGGGGAGCTGTTTTTT

D: TRBD1
size: many
V: TRBV16
J: TRBJ1-5
CDR3: CASSYDRGLDQPQHF
DNA: TGTGCCAGCAGCTACGACAGGGGCCTCGATCAGCCCCAGCATTTT

D: TRBD1
size: many
V: TRBV12-3/TRBV12-4
J: TRBJ1-2
CDR3: CASSFPEGQGEGYTF
DNA: TGTGCCAGCAGTTTTCCCGAAGGACAGGGTGAGGGCTACACCTTC

D: .
size: many
V: TRBV19
J: TRBJ2-3
CDR3: CASSRGGTDTQYF
DNA: TGTGCCAGTAGTAGAGGAGGGACAGATACGCAGTATTTT

D: TRBD2
size: .
V: TRBV3-1
J: TRBJ2-1
CDR3: CASSQDSGTSRNEQFF
DNA: TGTGCCAGCAGCCAAGACTCTGGGACTAGCAGAAATGAGCAGTTCTTC

D: TRBD1
size: few
V: TRBV20-1
J: TRBJ2-3
CDR3: CSAMGGGQGTDTQYF
DNA: TGCAGTGCTATGGGCGGGGGACAGGGGACAGATACGCAGTATTTT

D: .
size: many
V: TRBV28
J: TRBJ1-4
CDR3: CASSLLDEKLFF
DNA: TGTGCCAGCAGTCTCCTCGATGAAAAACTGTTTTTT

D: TRBD1
size: many
V: TRBV6-1
J: TRBJ2-5
CDR3: CASTDRDSQETQYF
DNA: TGTGCCAGCACTGACCGGGACAGCCAAGAGACCCAGTACTTC

D: .
size: .
V: TRBV20-1
J: TRBJ2-1
CDR3: CSARGNWGDEGVRRADEQFF
DNA: TGCAGTGCTAGAGGAAATTGGGGGGACGAGGGGGTTAGACGGGCTGATGAGCAGTTCTTC

D: .
size: few
V: TRBV4-2
J: TRBJ2-3
CDR3: CASSQSRDPDTQYF
DNA: TGTGCCAGCAGCCAATCCAGGGATCCCGATACGCAGTATTTT

D: .
size: many
V: TRBV28
J: TRBJ1-1
CDR3: CASSLIGAGGTEAFF
DNA: TGTGCCAGCAGTTTAATCGGGGCGGGGGGGACTGAAGCTTTCTTT

D: TRBD2
size: many
V: TRBV20-1
J: TRBJ2-1
CDR3: CSARGDLAGAYNEQFF
DNA: TGCAGTGCTAGGGGGGACTTAGCGGGAGCCTACAATGAGCAGTTCTTC

D: .
size: many
V: TRBV4-1
J: TRBJ1-2
CDR3: CASSQDWAECTF
DNA: TGCGCCAGCAGCCAGGACTGGGCCGAGTGCACCTTC

D: .
size: few
V: TRBV18
J: TRBJ2-7
CDR3: CASSPGRGAYEQYF
DNA: TGTGCCAGCTCACCAGGCAGGGGGGCCTACGAGCAGTACTTC

D: .
size: few
V: TRBV24-1
J: TRBJ1-2
CDR3: CATSDLKSAANYGYTF
DNA: TGTGCCACCAGTGATTTGAAATCAGCGGCTAACTATGGCTACACCTTC

D: .
size: .
V: TRBV20-1
J: TRBJ1-2
CDR3: CSARVAGGILYGYTF
DNA: TGCAGTGCTAGAGTCGCAGGAGGGATACTCTATGGCTACACCTTC

D: TRBD1
size: .
V: TRBV9
J: TRBJ1-3
CDR3: CASSVGLQGNSGNTIYF
DNA: TGTGCCAGCAGCGTAGGGTTACAGGGGAACTCTGGAAACACCATATATTTT

D: .
size: many
V: TRBV20-1
J: TRBJ2-1
CDR3: CSARERELIYNEQFF
DNA: TGCAGTGCTAGAGAACGGGAGTTGATCTACAATGAGCAGTTCTTC

D: TRBD2
size: many
V: TRBV3-1
J: TRBJ2-1
CDR3: CASSQKGGPGEQFF
DNA: TGTGCCAGCAGCCAAAAGGGAGGGCCGGGAGAGCAGTTCTTC

D: TRBD2
size: many
V: TRBV27
J: TRBJ2-3
CDR3: CASRRAGTSFPDTQYF
DNA: TGTGCCAGCAGACGCGCCGGGACTAGTTTCCCAGATACGCAGTATTTT

D: TRBD2
size: many
V: TRBV5-1
J: TRBJ2-1
CDR3: CASSPTGGSYNEQFF
DNA: TGCGCCAGCAGCCCGACGGGGGGCTCCTACAATGAGCAGTTCTTC

D: .
size: many
V: TRBV28
J: TRBJ2-1
CDR3: CASSSPAPNLDDEQFF
DNA: TGTGCCAGCAGTTCCCCCGCCCCGAACCTCGACGATGAGCAGTTCTTC

D: TRBD2
size: once
V: TRBV28
J: TRBJ2-7
CDR3: CASSHDTSGRRYEQYF
DNA: TGTGCCAGCAGCCATGACACTAGCGGGAGACGTTACGAGCAGTACTTC

D: .
size: many
V: TRBV20-1
J: TRBJ2-3
CDR3: CSAIYLYTDTQYF
DNA: TGCAGTGCTATCTACCTCTACACAGATACGCAGTATTTT

D: .
size: many
V: TRBV2
J: TRBJ1-1
CDR3: CASRAYTEAFF
DNA: TGTGCCAGCAGGGCCTACACTGAAGCTTTCTTT